A selection of T cell receptor beta chains follows, all from one sample in a study of vaccination effects on CD4 cells after COVID-19. For these receptors, no antigen is known. Measured with immunoSEQ multiplex PCR; TCRdb has only the in-frame clones, and not every one. The table records 30,000 to 40,000 clones, 73% of them present only once. Sequences were derived from CD4+ T cells from PBMCs cultured with HCoV-OC43 spike peptides, sampled before COVID-19 vaccination. Receptors were obtained from a human donor who received a COVID-19 vaccine. The CDR3 runs from the conserved cysteine through the conserved F or W. D genes are given only for firm matches. Clone size is given for some rows only: seen once, a few or many times, or a class if the clone is expanded.

J: TRBJ2-7
V: TRBV5-1
size: -
D: TRBD2
CDR3: CASSVAGGYMGSYEQYF
DNA: TGCGCCAGCAGTGTAGCGGGAGGGTATATGGGGTCCTACGAGCAGTACTTC

J: TRBJ2-2
V: TRBV7-2
size: once
D: TRBD2
CDR3: CASSSGTSPGELFF
DNA: TGTGCCAGCAGCTCCGGGACTAGCCCCGGGGAGCTGTTTTTT

J: TRBJ2-5
V: TRBV10-2
size: -
D: -
CDR3: CASSEPGLPQETQYF
DNA: TGCGCCAGCAGTGAACCAGGGTTGCCGCAAGAGACCCAGTACTTC

J: TRBJ2-3
V: TRBV9
size: -
D: TRBD2
CDR3: CASNSGGSTDTQYF
DNA: TGTGCCAGCAACAGCGGGGGAAGCACAGATACGCAGTATTTT

J: TRBJ1-1
V: TRBV7-2
size: -
D: -
CDR3: CASFPGQGAVEAFF
DNA: TGTGCCAGCTTTCCGGGTCAAGGCGCCGTCGAAGCTTTCTTT

J: TRBJ2-1
V: TRBV30
size: -
D: TRBD2
CDR3: CAWSVGLAGDNEQFF
DNA: TGTGCCTGGAGTGTTGGTCTAGCGGGGGACAATGAGCAGTTCTTC

J: TRBJ1-6
V: TRBV18
size: -
D: -
CDR3: CASSPPGSPLHF
DNA: TGTGCCAGCTCACCACCCGGCTCACCCCTCCACTTT

J: TRBJ2-3
V: TRBV7-7
size: -
D: -
CDR3: CASSPNIQGWGTDTQYF
DNA: TGTGCTAGCAGCCCTAACATACAGGGTTGGGGCACAGATACGCAGTATTTT

J: TRBJ2-7
V: TRBV12-3/TRBV12-4
size: -
D: -
CDR3: CASSLGRAYEQYF
DNA: TGTGCCAGCAGTTTGGGTAGGGCCTACGAGCAGTACTTC

J: TRBJ1-1
V: TRBV4-1
size: -
D: TRBD1
CDR3: CASSQALGTVSRAFF
DNA: TGCGCCAGCAGCCAAGCTTTGGGGACAGTGTCCCGGGCTTTCTTT

J: TRBJ2-7
V: TRBV7-8
size: few
D: TRBD2
CDR3: CASGGRGPSYEQYF
DNA: TGTGCCAGCGGCGGGAGGGGGCCGTCCTACGAGCAGTACTTC

J: TRBJ1-1
V: TRBV7-2
size: -
D: -
CDR3: CASSLAAGLNTEAFF
DNA: TGTGCCAGCAGCTTAGCGGCAGGGCTGAACACTGAAGCTTTCTTT

J: TRBJ2-1
V: TRBV5-5
size: -
D: -
CDR3: CASSLAPNSYNEQFF
DNA: TGTGCCAGCAGCTTGGCGCCAAACTCCTACAATGAGCAGTTCTTC

J: TRBJ1-2
V: TRBV7-2
size: -
D: -
CDR3: CASSPGYGYTF
DNA: TGTGCCAGCAGTCCGGGCTATGGCTACACCTTC

J: TRBJ2-3
V: TRBV4-2
size: few
D: TRBD2
CDR3: CASSPGSGATDTQYF
DNA: TGTGCCAGCAGCCCAGGCAGCGGGGCCACAGATACGCAGTATTTT

J: TRBJ2-3
V: TRBV5-1
size: -
D: -
CDR3: CASSLGLSRRGDTQYF
DNA: TGCGCCAGCAGCTTGGGACTCAGCCGTCGGGGAGATACGCAGTATTTT

J: TRBJ2-6
V: TRBV2
size: -
D: -
CDR3: CASSDGQVVVNVLTF
DNA: TGTGCCAGCAGTGATGGGCAGGTGGTCGTCAACGTCCTGACTTTC

J: TRBJ1-1
V: TRBV5-8
size: -
D: -
CDR3: CASSWDPPNTEAFF
DNA: TGTGCCAGCAGCTGGGACCCTCCGAACACTGAAGCTTTCTTT

J: TRBJ2-1
V: TRBV5-4
size: -
D: TRBD1
CDR3: CASSLPVRGNEQFF
DNA: TGTGCCAGCAGCCTCCCTGTCAGGGGGAATGAGCAGTTCTTC

J: TRBJ1-4
V: TRBV27
size: -
D: -
CDR3: CASSHSATNEKLFF
DNA: TGTGCCAGCAGCCACAGTGCAACTAATGAAAAACTGTTTTTT

J: TRBJ1-1
V: TRBV5-1
size: few
D: -
CDR3: CASSLTGPEAEAFF
DNA: TGCGCCAGCAGCTTGACAGGGCCGGAGGCTGAAGCTTTCTTT

J: TRBJ2-1
V: TRBV6-2/TRBV6-3
size: -
D: -
CDR3: CASSYPRVALAGYNEQFF
DNA: TGTGCCAGCAGTTACCCGCGGGTTGCACTAGCTGGCTACAATGAGCAGTTCTTC

J: TRBJ2-3
V: TRBV25-1
size: -
D: TRBD1
CDR3: CASTQQGRTDTQYF
DNA: TGTGCCAGCACTCAACAGGGGCGCACAGATACGCAGTATTTT

J: TRBJ2-2
V: TRBV6-5
size: -
D: -
CDR3: CASRLTGNTGELFF
DNA: TGTGCCAGCAGACTGACAGGAAACACCGGGGAGCTGTTTTTT

J: TRBJ2-5
V: TRBV19
size: few
D: TRBD1
CDR3: CASSRTGGREETQYF
DNA: TGTGCCAGTAGTCGGACAGGGGGCCGAGAAGAGACCCAGTACTTC

J: TRBJ2-3
V: TRBV12-5
size: once
D: TRBD2
CDR3: CASGLSVTGGQDTQYF
DNA: TGTGCTAGTGGTTTGAGTGTGACGGGGGGGCAAGATACGCAGTATTTT

J: TRBJ1-3
V: TRBV6-1
size: -
D: TRBD1
CDR3: CASSEHQPGGSGNTIYF
DNA: TGTGCCAGCAGTGAACACCAACCAGGGGGCTCTGGAAACACCATATATTTT

J: TRBJ2-1
V: TRBV28
size: few
D: -
CDR3: CASSGRNHNEQFF
DNA: TGTGCCAGCAGCGGGCGGAACCACAATGAGCAGTTCTTC

J: TRBJ2-2
V: TRBV5-1
size: few
D: TRBD2
CDR3: CASSLTPGLAFGELFF
DNA: TGCGCCAGCAGCTTAACTCCGGGACTAGCTTTCGGGGAGCTGTTTTTT

J: TRBJ1-6
V: TRBV3-1/TRBV3-2
size: -
D: TRBD1
CDR3: CASSQVTGWGSPLHF
DNA: TGTGCCAGCAGCCAGGTGACAGGGTGGGGGTCACCCCTCCACTTT

J: TRBJ1-5
V: TRBV6-4
size: -
D: -
CDR3: CASSDGGNQPQHF
DNA: TGTGCCAGCAGTGACGGTGGCAATCAGCCCCAGCATTTT

J: TRBJ2-7
V: TRBV18
size: -
D: -
CDR3: CASSLGQTYEQYF
DNA: TGTGCCAGCTCACTGGGCCAGACCTACGAGCAGTACTTC

J: TRBJ2-5
V: TRBV19
size: -
D: TRBD2
CDR3: CASSSGGETQYF
DNA: TGTGCCAGTAGTAGCGGGGGAGAGACCCAGTACTTC

J: TRBJ2-7
V: TRBV3-1/TRBV3-2
size: -
D: TRBD2
CDR3: CASSGTSGIHEQYF
DNA: TGTGCCAGCTCTGGGACTAGCGGGATTCACGAGCAGTACTTC

J: TRBJ2-7
V: TRBV20-1
size: -
D: TRBD1
CDR3: CSGTDSYEQYF
DNA: TGCAGCGGGACAGACTCCTACGAGCAGTACTTC

J: TRBJ1-2
V: TRBV10-3
size: -
D: -
CDR3: CAISESRDGGYTF
DNA: TGTGCCATCAGTGAGTCGAGGGACGGGGGCTACACCTTC

J: TRBJ2-1
V: TRBV5-1
size: -
D: TRBD2
CDR3: CASSPGLENNEQFF
DNA: TGCGCCAGCAGCCCGGGACTAGAAAACAATGAGCAGTTCTTC

J: TRBJ2-4
V: TRBV10-3
size: -
D: TRBD1
CDR3: CAISPPTGDIQYF
DNA: TGTGCCATCAGCCCACCAACAGGGGACATTCAGTACTTC

J: TRBJ2-5
V: TRBV2
size: -
D: -
CDR3: CASNWGSQETQYF
DNA: TGTGCCAGCAATTGGGGCAGTCAAGAGACCCAGTACTTC

J: TRBJ1-5
V: TRBV10-3
size: -
D: -
CDR3: CAISDTNQPQHF
DNA: TGTGCCATCTCCGACACGAATCAGCCCCAGCATTTT

J: TRBJ2-5
V: TRBV7-7
size: -
D: -
CDR3: CASSLYEGLETQYF
DNA: TGTGCTAGCAGCTTATATGAGGGACTAGAGACCCAGTACTTC

J: TRBJ1-2
V: TRBV11-2
size: -
D: -
CDR3: CASNDRRVNYGYTF
DNA: TGTGCCAGCAACGACCGGCGGGTTAACTATGGCTACACCTTC

J: TRBJ2-5
V: TRBV6-6
size: -
D: -
CDR3: CASSYSVGGRGETQYF
DNA: TGTGCCAGCAGTTACTCTGTTGGGGGCCGGGGCGAGACCCAGTACTTC

J: TRBJ2-1
V: TRBV11-2
size: -
D: -
CDR3: CASSQPAGEQFF
DNA: TGTGCCAGCAGCCAACCAGCGGGTGAGCAGTTCTTC

J: TRBJ2-5
V: TRBV5-1
size: -
D: -
CDR3: CASSFLAQRGETQYF
DNA: TGCGCCAGCAGCTTTTTGGCCCAGAGGGGTGAGACCCAGTACTTC

J: TRBJ2-7
V: TRBV7-2
size: -
D: -
CDR3: CASSLEAGPSYEQYF
DNA: TGTGCCAGCAGCTTAGAGGCTGGGCCCTCCTACGAGCAGTACTTC

J: TRBJ1-2
V: TRBV7-2
size: few
D: -
CDR3: CASSSGSNYGYTF
DNA: TGTGCCAGCAGCTCAGGGAGTAACTATGGCTACACCTTC

J: TRBJ2-3
V: TRBV7-9
size: -
D: -
CDR3: CASSPLRGVRTDTQYF
DNA: TGTGCCAGCAGCCCTCTGCGGGGCGTTCGCACAGATACGCAGTATTTT

J: TRBJ2-3
V: TRBV19
size: -
D: -
CDR3: CASSISKTRLTDTQYF
DNA: TGTGCCAGTAGTATCTCGAAGACTAGACTCACAGATACGCAGTATTTT

J: TRBJ2-5
V: TRBV3-1/TRBV3-2
size: -
D: TRBD1
CDR3: CASSSQGAGETQYF
DNA: TGTGCCAGCAGCTCTCAGGGGGCTGGGGAGACCCAGTACTTC

J: TRBJ1-2
V: TRBV7-2
size: -
D: TRBD1
CDR3: CASNPDRGSYGYTF
DNA: TGTGCCAGCAACCCGGACAGGGGAAGCTATGGCTACACCTTC

J: TRBJ2-1
V: TRBV10-3
size: -
D: -
CDR3: CAISGQLGSGTGQFF
DNA: TGTGCCATCAGCGGCCAGTTGGGTTCAGGTACAGGGCAGTTCTTC

J: TRBJ2-7
V: TRBV11-3
size: -
D: TRBD2
CDR3: CASSPSSGGAGEQYF
DNA: TGTGCCAGCAGCCCCTCTAGCGGGGGGGCCGGCGAGCAGTACTTC

J: TRBJ2-7
V: TRBV4-1
size: few
D: -
CDR3: CASSQVGQDGEQYF
DNA: TGCGCCAGCAGCCAAGTAGGGCAGGACGGCGAGCAGTACTTC

J: TRBJ2-1
V: TRBV6-2/TRBV6-3
size: -
D: TRBD1
CDR3: CASSYSIKVTWTGKDNEQFF
DNA: TGTGCCAGCAGTTACTCGATAAAGGTGACTTGGACAGGGAAGGACAATGAGCAGTTCTTC